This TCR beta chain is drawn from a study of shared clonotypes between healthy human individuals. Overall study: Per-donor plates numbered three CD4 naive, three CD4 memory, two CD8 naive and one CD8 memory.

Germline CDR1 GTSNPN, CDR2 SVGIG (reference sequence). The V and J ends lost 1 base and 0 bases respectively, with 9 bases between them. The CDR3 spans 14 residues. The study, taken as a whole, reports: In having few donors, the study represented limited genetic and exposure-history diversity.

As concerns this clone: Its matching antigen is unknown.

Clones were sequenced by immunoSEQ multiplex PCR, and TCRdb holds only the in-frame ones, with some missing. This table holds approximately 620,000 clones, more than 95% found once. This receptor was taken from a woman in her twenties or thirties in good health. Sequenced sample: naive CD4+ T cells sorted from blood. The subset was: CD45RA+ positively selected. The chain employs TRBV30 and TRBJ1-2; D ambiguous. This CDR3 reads CAWSAGRSNYGYTF. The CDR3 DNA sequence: TGTGCCTGGAGTGCTGGAAGATCTAACTATGGCTACACCTTC. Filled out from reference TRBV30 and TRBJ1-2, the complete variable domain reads SQTIHQWPATLVQPVGSPLSLECTVEGTSNPNLYWYRQAAGRGLQLLFYSVGIGQISSEVPQNLSASRPQDRQFILSSKKLLLSDSGFYLCAWSAGRSNYGYTFGSGTRLTVV.